A single sample gave rise to the 20 T cell receptor beta chains below, sequenced in a study of Graves' ophthalmopathy and Graves' hyperthyroidism. The TCR beta CDR3 regions underwent amplification from RNA transcripts. Second-round multiplex PCR followed a first-round RT-PCR using HTBI primers. TCRdb analysed the multiplex PCR reads with MiXCR anew, one entry per CDR3 protein. This table holds 200,000 to 250,000 distinct CDR3 sequences, 20% to 25% found once. The sequenced sample was peripheral blood. The receptors derive from a woman aged 45-65 years with Graves' ophthalmopathy.

This clonotype came up many times. One end of the junction varies from germline; a read error may be responsible. The chain couples TRBV12-3 or TRBV12-4 to TRBJ2-5, with 7 bases that match TRBD2. This CDR3 is built from 16 residues. CDR3 coding DNA: TGTGGCAGCAGCCGTTCGACTAGCAAGGCTAAAGAGACCCAGTACTTC. Translating gives CGSSRSTSKAKETQYF.

This clonotype was seen many times. The chain uses TRBV12-3 or TRBV12-4 and TRBJ2-2; 8 positions match TRBD2. The J segment lost 0 bases and the V segment lost 8 bases, leaving 2 bases of the junction unmatched. The CDR3 is 14 residues long. Here the CDR3 reads CASRGLANTGELFF. The CDR3 DNA reads as TGTGCCAGCCGGGGACTAGCGAACACCGGGGAGCTGTTTTTT.

This clonotype has more than one count but fewer than ten. This sequence joins TRBV4-1 and TRBJ2-2; 9 bases are a match to TRBD2. V shed 1 base, J shed 2 bases, and the junction held 5 bases outside the gene matches. The CDR3 has 17 residues. Germline V gives CDR1 MGHRA, CDR2 YSYEKL. The CDR3 is CASSQATTSGNTGELFF. The DNA of the CDR3 is TGCGCCAGCAGCCAAGCGACGACTAGCGGAAACACCGGGGAGCTGTTTTTT.

This clonotype was seen repeatedly, ten times or more. V gene TRBV7-8 combines with J gene TRBJ2-5; tentatively, D is TRBD2 (5 bases). The CDR3 is made up of 16 amino acids. CDR1 is SGHVS and CDR2 is FQNEAQ in the germline V gene. V lost 0 bases to trimming and J lost 1 base, with 12 bases between them. CDR3 amino acids: CASSLAGRVFQETQYF. DNA for the CDR3: TGTGCCAGCAGCTTAGCCGGGCGGGTCTTCCAAGAGACCCAGTACTTC.

This chain links TRBV5-1 with TRBJ2-5; possibly TRBD2 for D (6 bases). Per the germline V gene, CDR1 is SGHRS and CDR2 is YFSETQ. CDR3 size: 14 residues. Between the trimmed V and J ends, which lost 4 bases and 1 base, there was a span of 11 bases. The CDR3 DNA is TGCGCCAGCAGCCCCGGGACTCGCCAAGAGACCCAGTACTTC. Translation: CASSPGTRQETQYF.

V gene TRBV28 combines with J gene TRBJ2-7; perhaps TRBD1 as D (6 bases). Germline V gives CDR1 MDHEN, CDR2 SYDVKM. The CDR3 loop spans 11 amino acids. V was pared by 8 bases and J by 2 bases, with 7 bases between. The chain's CDR3 is CASGTPYEQYF. The CDR3 region has the DNA TGTGCCAGCGGGACACCCTACGAGCAGTACTTC.

Many counts were recorded for this clonotype. The chain uses TRBV30 and TRBJ1-3, with D uncertain. Germline values: CDR1 GTSNPN, CDR2 SVGIG (reference sequence). With 7 bases removed from V and 0 bases from J, the gap between germline ends came to 13 bases. This CDR3 comprises 14 residues. The CDR3 DNA reads as TGTGCCTCTCCCGACACGAGCTCTGGAAACACCATATATTTT. It encodes CASPDTSSGNTIYF.

This clonotype was detected ten times or more. The gene calls are TRBV6-1 and TRBJ1-6, with D perhaps TRBD1 (5 bases). There are 15 residues in the CDR3. Germline CDR1 is MNHNS and CDR2 is SASEGT. V was cut by 2 bases and J by 6 bases, with 11 bases left in between. The DNA for the CDR3 is TGTGCCAGCAGTGAACCCCAGGGCGCTAATTCACCCCTCCACTTT. Amino acids: CASSEPQGANSPLHF.

In its sample, this clonotype ranks as medium-sized. This chain joins TRBV12-3 or TRBV12-4 and TRBJ2-7; 10 bases are a match to TRBD2. The length of the CDR3 is 14 residues. J lost 2 bases, V lost 6 bases, and 4 bases had no gene match. The CDR3 region has the DNA TGTGCCAGCAGCCCAGCGGGAGGGCCCTACGAGCAGTACTTC. Translated, it gives CASSPAGGPYEQYF.

This clonotype showed up many times. The chain recombines TRBV5-1 with TRBJ2-5; TRBD2 is a possible D gene (5 bases). The length of the CDR3 is 11 residues. The ends were cut back, 2 bases at V and 8 bases at J, with 7 bases in the middle. Germline CDR1 is SGHRS and CDR2 is YFSETQ. The CDR3, as DNA: TGCGCCAGCAGCTTTACGGGAACCCAGTACTTC. Translation gives CASSFTGTQYF.

This rearrangement joins TRBV29-1 to TRBJ1-1; possibly TRBD1 for D (5 bases). This CDR3 has 16 residues. V was cut by 4 bases and J by 3 bases, with 21 bases left in between. The germline gives CDR1 SQVTM, CDR2 ANQGSEA. This chain's CDR3 is CSVGGGGPSGDTEAFF. The CDR3 region has the DNA TGCAGCGTTGGAGGCGGGGGACCTAGCGGGGACACTGAAGCTTTCTTT.

This clonotype was picked up many times. The V gene is TRBV19, the J gene TRBJ2-7; 12 bases are a match to TRBD2. CDR1 LNHDA and CDR2 SQIVND come from the germline V gene (reference sequence). This CDR3 is 15 amino acids long. J lost 3 bases, V lost 6 bases, and 6 bases had no gene match. The CDR3 region is CASSLRLAGVYEQYF. The CDR3 region has the DNA TGTGCCAGTAGCCTTCGACTAGCGGGAGTCTACGAGCAGTACTTC.

This clonotype has ten or more counts. V is TRBV7-9 and J is TRBJ1-1, with TRBD1 matching 8 bases. Germline trimming cut 8 bases from V and 6 bases from J; bases unmatched to any gene: 11. Germline assignment: CDR1 SEHNR and CDR2 FQNEAQ (reference sequence). This CDR3 contains 14 residues. CDR3 residues: CASGETGGGSEAFF. In DNA, the CDR3 is TGTGCCAGCGGGGAAACAGGGGGTGGGTCTGAAGCTTTCTTT.

This clonotype came up many times. V is TRBV12-3 or TRBV12-4 and J is TRBJ1-5, with TRBD1 as a possible D gene (5 bases). The CDR3 is 17 residues long. V lost 0 bases and J 0 bases, leaving 12 bases between the germline ends. CDR3 nucleotide sequence: TGTGCCAGCAGTTTAGCGAGGACACAGTTTAGCAATCAGCCCCAGCATTTT. This translates into CASSLARTQFSNQPQHF.

This clonotype was detected many times. J is TRBJ2-5 and V is TRBV4-1; TRBD2 matches at 8 bases. There are 15 residues in the CDR3. The germline gives CDR1 MGHRA, CDR2 YSYEKL. With V trimmed by 4 bases and J by 3 bases, 7 bases remained unmatched. The chain's CDR3 is CASSPVLAAKETQYF. CDR3 bases: TGCGCCAGCAGCCCGGTACTAGCGGCTAAAGAGACCCAGTACTTC.

This clonotype was seen just once. The chain joins TRBV6-1 to TRBJ2-7; TRBD1 might be the D (6 bases). Between the trimmed V and J ends, which lost 2 bases and 2 bases, there was a span of 13 bases. CDR3 size: 15 residues. The V gene's germline CDR1 is MNHNS and CDR2 SASEGT. CDR3 nucleotides: TGTGCCAGCAGTGAACGGGCAGGGGCGACCTACGAGCAGTACTTC. This translates into CASSERAGATYEQYF.

In its sample, this clonotype was seen many times. The chain couples TRBV11-2 to TRBJ2-2; 7 nucleotides align to TRBD2. V lost 8 bases, J lost 5 bases, and 2 bases stayed unmatched. The CDR3 is 12 amino acids. CDR1 and CDR2 from the germline V gene are SGHAT and FQNNGV. The CDR3 sequence is CASGGSTGELFF. In DNA, the CDR3 is TGTGCCAGCGGCGGGAGTACCGGGGAGCTGTTTTTT.

Ten or more counts support this clonotype. The V and J genes are TRBV20-1 and TRBJ1-2; 7 bases are a match to TRBD1. J lost 4 bases, V lost 5 bases, and 7 bases had no gene match. This CDR3 has 13 amino acids. Germline assignment: CDR1 DFQATT and CDR2 SNEGSKA (reference sequence). This chain's CDR3 is CSADRTGTYGYTF. Here the CDR3 DNA reads TGCAGTGCTGATCGGACAGGAACCTATGGCTACACCTTC.

V usage is TRBV7-3 and J usage is TRBJ2-5, with 15 bases that match TRBD2. Germline trimming cut 5 bases from V and 5 bases from J; bases unmatched to any gene: 6. Germline lookup yields CDR1 SGHTA and CDR2 FQGTGA. The length of the CDR3 is 16 residues. The CDR3 bases are TGTGCCAGCAGCCAAACCGGGACTAGCGGGAGGGAGACCCAGTACTTC. Its protein product is CASSQTGTSGRETQYF.

V and J are TRBV5-1 and TRBJ2-3; 7 bases map to TRBD1. V was pared by 5 bases and J by 2 bases, with 5 bases of the junction left unmatched. The V gene's germline CDR1 is SGHRS and CDR2 YFSETQ. CDR3 length equals 14 residues. The CDR3 here is CASSRDSSTDTQYF. The CDR3 nucleotides read TGCGCCAGCAGTCGGGACAGCTCCACAGATACGCAGTATTTT.